This T cell receptor beta chain was captured in a study of OX40 agonist ivuxolimab in advanced cancers. Study-level findings and limits: Clones of CD4+ and CD8+ blood T cells grew by week 6 at doses of 0.1 to 3.0 mg/kg. Several nonresponders also turned out to have low normalized T-cell clonal expansion.

Clones were read by immunoSEQ multiplex PCR, and TCRdb kept only the in-frame ones, dropping some. Of approximately 110,000 clones listed, around 93% are singletons. The V and J ends lost 6 bases and 6 bases, in that order; junction bases with no gene match: 8. This CDR3 comprises 13 residues. In germline, CDR1 is SGHTA, CDR2 FQGNSA. If patients had autoimmune disease history or systemic immunosuppression, they were excluded. Comment on this clone: Its specificity is unknown.

Material: CD4+ or CD8+ T cells sorted from blood, obtained in a trial of the OX40 agonist ivuxolimab. The receptor was isolated from an adult with an advanced solid tumor such as melanoma, head and neck, liver or kidney cancer. This chain connects TRBV7-2 to TRBJ2-7; 7 bases fit TRBD2. The CDR3 loop is CASRRDYFGEQYF. CDR3 coding DNA: TGTGCCAGCAGACGGGACTACTTTGGCGAGCAGTACTTC.